These 9 T cell receptor beta chains originate from one sample sequenced in a study of shared clonotypes between healthy human individuals (dated by TCRdb to the early 2020s). Receptor amplification or capture employed the immunoSEQ multiplex PCR assay. TCRdb limited this immuneACCESS table to in-frame rearrangements with V and J called. A share of clones is missing; checked studies link under half to unresolved V genes, and the rest is unexplained. The table for this sample lists just over 2,000,000 clones; about 95% of them were counted only once. The ten largest make up under 0.15% of the sample. Sequenced: naive CD4+ T cells sorted from blood. Explained via the paper, the cell subset or site label denotes: CD45RA+ positively selected. The receptors come from a man aged 18 to 35 in good health.

This clone was counted once. This specimen includes other DNA sequences encoding the same CDR3. The gene calls are TRBV6-5 and TRBJ2-7, with D perhaps TRBD1 (6 bases). Germline V gene lookup returns CDR1 MNHEY and CDR2 SVGAGI. V was trimmed by 2 bases and J by 4 bases, leaving 9 bases between them. There are 13 residues in the CDR3. This CDR3 reads CASSYGTSYEQYF. The DNA of the CDR3 is TGTGCCAGCAGTTACGGGACATCATACGAGCAGTACTTC.

This clone was detected only once. The chain combines TRBV15 with TRBJ1-5; a weak D match, TRBD1 (5 bases). The CDR3 extends over 15 amino acids. Germline V gene data show CDR1 as LNHNV and CDR2 as YYDKDF (reference sequence). V was clipped by 1 base and J by 6 bases, with 13 bases between them. The DNA of the CDR3 is TGTGCCACCAGCAGAGTTCCAGGGACGATTCAGCCCCAGCATTTT. Its protein product is CATSRVPGTIQPQHF.

V is TRBV5-1 and J is TRBJ2-2, with TRBD1 as a possible D gene (5 bases). Germline V lookup: CDR1 SGHRS, CDR2 YFSETQ. Trimming shortened V by 9 bases and J by 1 base, and 10 bases separated the two germline ends. The CDR3 runs 13 residues. The CDR3: CATKTENTGELFF. CDR3 bases: TGCGCCACCAAGACAGAGAACACCGGGGAGCTGTTTTTT.

The chain couples TRBV7-8 to TRBJ1-1, with TRBD1 as a possible D gene (5 bases). This CDR3 has 15 amino acids. From germline, CDR1 is SGHVS and CDR2 FQNEAQ. V lost 8 bases and J 0 bases, leaving 16 bases between the germline ends. In DNA form, the CDR3 reads TGTGCCAGCCATAAGTTTGGGGCGTTGAACACTGAAGCTTTCTTT. Residues: CASHKFGALNTEAFF. The entire variable domain, with the rest obtained from reference TRBV7-8 and TRBJ1-1, is as follows: GAGVSQSPRYKVAKRGQDVALRCDPISGHVSLFWYQQALGQGPEFLTYFQNEAQLDKSGLPSDRFFAERPEGSVSTLKIQRTQQEDSAVYLCASHKFGALNTEAFFGQGTRLTVV.

The V call is TRBV9, the J call TRBJ2-5; no firm D call. The CDR3 totals 15 residues. The V gene's germline CDR1 is SGDLS and CDR2 YYNGEE. V was pared by 1 base and J by 4 bases, with 14 bases between. For the CDR3, the DNA is TGTGCCAGCAGCGTATATAGCTCTGGCGGAGAGACCCAGTACTTC. Amino acid sequence: CASSVYSSGGETQYF.

The chain couples TRBV30 to TRBJ2-5, with TRBD2 identical over 8 bases. Germline V gene lookup returns CDR1 GTSNPN and CDR2 SVGIG (reference sequence). The CDR3 runs 15 residues. J was trimmed by 2 bases and V by 4 bases; bases with no gene match: 9. Here the CDR3 reads CAWTSQGGGQETQYF. CDR3 coding DNA: TGTGCCTGGACTAGCCAAGGCGGGGGGCAAGAGACCCAGTACTTC. Full variable domain (missing parts from reference TRBV30 and TRBJ2-5): SQTIHQWPATLVQPVGSPLSLECTVEGTSNPNLYWYRQAAGRGLQLLFYSVGIGQISSEVPQNLSASRPQDRQFILSSKKLLLSDSGFYLCAWTSQGGGQETQYFGPGTRLLVL.

The genes are TRBV25-1 and TRBJ2-3; D remains unclear. Germline CDR1 reads MGHDK; CDR2 reads SYGVNS. The CDR3 sequence is 14 residues long. Trimming removed 4 bases from V and 6 bases from J, with 14 bases in between. CDR3 in DNA: TGTGCCAGCAGTGCGCGTTTGGGATGGGATACGCAGTATTTT. Its protein product is CASSARLGWDTQYF.

The gene calls are TRBV30 and TRBJ2-7, with 12 bases aligning to TRBD2. Trimming took 0 bases from V and 4 from J; bases not matched to a gene: 4. Germline-derived CDR1 and CDR2 are GTSNPN and SVGIG (reference sequence). The CDR3 runs to 15 residues. CDR3 sequence: CAWSVITSGRYEQYF. Here the CDR3 DNA reads TGTGCCTGGAGTGTAATCACTAGCGGGAGGTACGAGCAGTACTTC.

The chain combines TRBV2 with TRBJ1-4; the D gene is possibly TRBD1 (6 bases). Germline assignment: CDR1 SNHLY and CDR2 FYNNEI. CDR3 length: 17 residues. Between the trimmed V and J ends, which lost 3 bases and 8 bases, there was a span of 22 bases. The DNA for the CDR3 is TGTGCCAGCAGTGAGTCCCTACGAGGGGGTCGAAGGGAAAAACTGTTTTTT. It translates to CASSESLRGGRREKLFF.